This TCR beta chain was recorded in a study of shared clonotypes between healthy human individuals. Findings and limits, study-wide: A limitation of the genetic and exposure-history diversity represented arose from few donors. The researchers took only blood, and tissue repertoires probably look different.

The CDR3 runs 17 residues. From germline, CDR1 is MDHEN and CDR2 SYDVKM. The V and J ends lost 3 bases and 3 bases respectively, with 21 bases between them. A note on this clone: The antigen is unknown.

The authors ran unsorted PBMC replicate PCRs on 300 ng DNA, about 30,000 T cell genomes. Data came from immunoSEQ multiplex PCR; TCRdb stores just in-frame clones and leaves some out. The table shows 550,000 to 600,000 clones, with around 77% occurring only once. This chain uses TRBV28 with TRBJ2-7; maybe TRBD2 (6 bases). The sequence came from a woman aged 40 to 50 in good health. Some clones in this sample may be carry-over from other donors' samples. The sample taken for sequencing was PBMCs. The CDR3 protein is CASSLETRGGAFYEQYF. CDR3 DNA: TGTGCCAGCAGTTTGGAAACTAGAGGAGGGGCTTTCTACGAGCAGTACTTC.